These T cell receptor beta chains were read from a single sample in a study. TCRdb analysed the 5' RACE reads with MiXCR anew, one entry per CDR3 protein. This sample carries about 46,000 distinct CDR3 sequences, around 28% of them seen once, and the ten largest clones take roughly 1.9%. The sequencing input was naive CD4+ T cells sorted from blood. The receptor set was obtained from a female donor with breast cancer. Both conserved end residues are part of each CDR3. D genes are given only for firm matches. Clone size is shown for a subset of rows, as once, few, many or a class of expanded clone.

abundance: NA; v_gene: TRBV9; d_gene: TRBD2; j_gene: TRBJ2-2; CDR3aa: CASSVAPGRSTGELFF; CDR3nt: TGTGCCAGCAGCGTAGCTCCCGGGAGGAGTACCGGGGAGCTGTTTTTT
abundance: few; v_gene: TRBV20-1; d_gene: NA; j_gene: TRBJ1-5; CDR3aa: CSARDSPYVGMDTDTQHF; CDR3nt: TGCAGTGCTAGAGATTCACCCTACGTAGGCATGGACACAGATACGCAGCATTTT
abundance: NA; v_gene: TRBV4-2; d_gene: NA; j_gene: TRBJ2-6; CDR3aa: CASSRGTGLGGGANALTF; CDR3nt: TGTGCCAGCAGCCGCGGGACAGGCCTCGGGGGGGGGGCCAACGCCCTGACTTTC
abundance: few; v_gene: TRBV7-8; d_gene: NA; j_gene: TRBJ1-5; CDR3aa: CASSRPPGPQHF; CDR3nt: TGTGCCAGCAGCCGGCCCCCGGGGCCCCAGCATTTT
abundance: few; v_gene: TRBV6-4; d_gene: TRBD1; j_gene: TRBJ1-5; CDR3aa: CASSDRAGGENQPQHF; CDR3nt: TGTGCCAGCAGTGACCGGGCAGGGGGCGAGAATCAGCCCCAGCATTTT
abundance: many; v_gene: TRBV12-3/TRBV12-4; d_gene: NA; j_gene: TRBJ1-1; CDR3aa: CASSLATDTEAFF; CDR3nt: TGTGCCAGCAGTTTAGCGACTGACACTGAAGCTTTCTTT
abundance: few; v_gene: TRBV27; d_gene: NA; j_gene: TRBJ1-1; CDR3aa: CASKTREAWLTNTEAFF; CDR3nt: TGTGCCAGCAAAACCAGGGAAGCCTGGCTGACAAACACTGAAGCTTTCTTT
abundance: few; v_gene: TRBV5-1; d_gene: NA; j_gene: TRBJ2-5; CDR3aa: CASSFSGQETQYF; CDR3nt: TGCGCCAGCAGCTTTTCTGGCCAAGAGACCCAGTACTTC
abundance: once; v_gene: TRBV5-1; d_gene: NA; j_gene: TRBJ1-6; CDR3aa: CASSPGTSTLPLHF; CDR3nt: TGCGCCAGCAGCCCCGGGACTTCCACACTGCCACTCCACTTT
abundance: NA; v_gene: TRBV7-3; d_gene: NA; j_gene: TRBJ2-7; CDR3aa: CASSLARSYEQYF; CDR3nt: TGTGCCAGCAGCTTAGCCAGGTCCTACGAGCAGTACTTC
abundance: NA; v_gene: TRBV12-3/TRBV12-4; d_gene: TRBD2; j_gene: TRBJ2-1; CDR3aa: CASSEGGGSRNEQFF; CDR3nt: TGTGCCAGCAGTGAGGGTGGCGGGAGTAGGAATGAGCAGTTCTTC
abundance: few; v_gene: TRBV20-1; d_gene: TRBD1; j_gene: TRBJ2-5; CDR3aa: CSARAADRDGETQYF; CDR3nt: TGCAGTGCTAGGGCCGCAGACAGGGATGGGGAGACCCAGTACTTC
abundance: many; v_gene: TRBV7-2; d_gene: TRBD2; j_gene: TRBJ2-7; CDR3aa: CASSFRSGGITYEQYF; CDR3nt: TGTGCCAGCAGCTTTCGAAGCGGGGGGATTACCTACGAGCAGTACTTC
abundance: NA; v_gene: TRBV18; d_gene: TRBD1; j_gene: TRBJ1-1; CDR3aa: CASSPPRQGYRTEAFF; CDR3nt: TGTGCCAGCTCACCACCCCGACAGGGATATAGGACTGAAGCTTTCTTT
abundance: many; v_gene: TRBV7-2; d_gene: NA; j_gene: TRBJ2-3; CDR3aa: CASSLVITGTDTQYF; CDR3nt: TGTGCCAGCAGCTTAGTGATCACTGGCACAGATACGCAGTATTTT
abundance: NA; v_gene: TRBV5-1; d_gene: TRBD2; j_gene: TRBJ2-7; CDR3aa: CASSLTSGSAYEQYF; CDR3nt: TGCGCCAGCAGCCTGACTAGCGGGAGTGCCTACGAGCAGTACTTC
abundance: NA; v_gene: TRBV7-6; d_gene: NA; j_gene: TRBJ2-1; CDR3aa: CASSLSSVTSYNEQFF; CDR3nt: TGTGCCAGCAGCTTATCGTCGGTGACCTCCTACAATGAGCAGTTCTTC
abundance: few; v_gene: TRBV5-5; d_gene: NA; j_gene: TRBJ1-4; CDR3aa: CASSFQGGRGGKLFF; CDR3nt: TGTGCCAGCAGCTTCCAGGGCGGGCGCGGCGGAAAACTGTTTTTT
abundance: NA; v_gene: TRBV19; d_gene: NA; j_gene: TRBJ2-2; CDR3aa: CASMRLNTGELFF; CDR3nt: TGTGCCAGTATGCGGCTGAACACCGGGGAGCTGTTTTTT
abundance: few; v_gene: TRBV18; d_gene: NA; j_gene: TRBJ2-5; CDR3aa: CASSTLGGNQETQYF; CDR3nt: TGTGCCAGCTCAACCCTTGGCGGGAACCAAGAGACCCAGTACTTC
abundance: medium-sized; v_gene: TRBV7-2; d_gene: NA; j_gene: TRBJ1-2; CDR3aa: CASSPFTGDYGYTF; CDR3nt: TGTGCCAGCAGTCCGTTTACGGGGGACTATGGCTACACCTTC
abundance: NA; v_gene: TRBV20-1; d_gene: TRBD2; j_gene: TRBJ2-1; CDR3aa: CSARDSGIGEQFF; CDR3nt: TGCAGTGCTCGGGATAGCGGGATAGGGGAGCAGTTCTTC
abundance: NA; v_gene: TRBV24-1; d_gene: NA; j_gene: TRBJ1-1; CDR3aa: CATSDAGTEAFF; CDR3nt: TGTGCCACCAGTGATGCCGGGACCGAAGCTTTCTTT
abundance: few; v_gene: TRBV5-1; d_gene: NA; j_gene: TRBJ1-1; CDR3aa: CASSLGWTANTEAFF; CDR3nt: TGCGCCAGCAGCCTTGGCTGGACAGCGAACACTGAAGCTTTCTTT
abundance: few; v_gene: TRBV20-1; d_gene: NA; j_gene: TRBJ1-5; CDR3aa: CSASVRSNQPQHF; CDR3nt: TGCAGTGCTAGCGTCCGTAGCAATCAGCCCCAGCATTTT
abundance: few; v_gene: TRBV20-1; d_gene: TRBD2; j_gene: TRBJ2-5; CDR3aa: CSARDPSGGSDETQYF; CDR3nt: TGCAGTGCTAGAGACCCGAGCGGGGGGAGCGACGAGACCCAGTACTTC
abundance: NA; v_gene: TRBV5-1; d_gene: NA; j_gene: TRBJ2-3; CDR3aa: CASSLGTTGTPSTDTQYF; CDR3nt: TGCGCCAGCAGCTTGGGGACTACCGGGACACCTAGCACAGATACGCAGTATTTT
abundance: NA; v_gene: TRBV5-1; d_gene: NA; j_gene: TRBJ2-7; CDR3aa: CASSPNSGSSYEQYF; CDR3nt: TGCGCCAGCAGCCCTAACAGCGGCAGCTCCTACGAGCAGTACTTC
abundance: NA; v_gene: TRBV15; d_gene: NA; j_gene: TRBJ2-5; CDR3aa: CATSRDQSGEETQYF; CDR3nt: TGTGCCACCAGCAGAGATCAAAGCGGAGAAGAGACCCAGTACTTC
abundance: once; v_gene: TRBV20-1; d_gene: TRBD2; j_gene: TRBJ2-3; CDR3aa: CSTRQAGAGDTQYF; CDR3nt: TGCAGTACTAGGCAAGCGGGAGCGGGAGATACGCAGTATTTT
abundance: NA; v_gene: TRBV6-1; d_gene: NA; j_gene: TRBJ1-5; CDR3aa: CASSDTGGSNQPQHF; CDR3nt: TGTGCCAGCAGCGATACAGGTGGTAGCAATCAGCCCCAGCATTTT
abundance: NA; v_gene: TRBV6-1; d_gene: TRBD1; j_gene: TRBJ1-2; CDR3aa: CASIDRALVGYTF; CDR3nt: TGTGCCAGCATAGACAGGGCGTTAGTTGGCTACACCTTC
abundance: NA; v_gene: TRBV10-2; d_gene: NA; j_gene: TRBJ1-3; CDR3aa: CASMTPGPHTGGNTIYF; CDR3nt: TGCGCCAGCATGACCCCGGGACCACACACAGGAGGAAACACCATATATTTT
abundance: NA; v_gene: TRBV5-5; d_gene: NA; j_gene: TRBJ1-1; CDR3aa: CASSLVTATEALF; CDR3nt: TGTGCCAGCAGCTTGGTTACAGCCACTGAAGCTCTCTTT
abundance: few; v_gene: TRBV6-6; d_gene: NA; j_gene: TRBJ2-5; CDR3aa: CASSYSSQGETQYF; CDR3nt: TGTGCCAGCAGTTACTCCTCCCAGGGGGAGACCCAGTACTTC
abundance: NA; v_gene: TRBV10-3; d_gene: NA; j_gene: TRBJ2-3; CDR3aa: CAIRGRTDTQYF; CDR3nt: TGTGCCATCAGGGGGAGGACAGATACGCAGTATTTT
abundance: few; v_gene: TRBV7-9; d_gene: TRBD1; j_gene: TRBJ2-1; CDR3aa: CASRIPRDRGGKVTNEQFF; CDR3nt: TGTGCCAGCAGGATACCCCGGGACAGGGGTGGCAAAGTCACGAATGAGCAGTTCTTC
abundance: medium-sized; v_gene: TRBV7-2; d_gene: NA; j_gene: TRBJ2-5; CDR3aa: CASSLGLPSQETQYF; CDR3nt: TGTGCCAGCAGCTTAGGGCTTCCCTCACAAGAGACCCAGTACTTC
abundance: NA; v_gene: TRBV27; d_gene: NA; j_gene: TRBJ2-3; CDR3aa: CASSYKRSPGDTQYF; CDR3nt: TGTGCCAGCAGTTATAAGAGATCCCCCGGGGATACGCAGTATTTT
abundance: few; v_gene: TRBV24-1; d_gene: NA; j_gene: TRBJ2-7; CDR3aa: CATSDRTGNAYEQYF; CDR3nt: TGTGCCACCAGTGATCGTACAGGTAACGCCTACGAGCAGTACTTC
abundance: few; v_gene: TRBV5-1; d_gene: NA; j_gene: TRBJ2-3; CDR3aa: CASSLGTPQDTQYF; CDR3nt: TGCGCCAGCAGCCTTGGGACACCGCAGGATACGCAGTATTTT
abundance: NA; v_gene: TRBV5-1; d_gene: NA; j_gene: TRBJ2-1; CDR3aa: CASRHPTGPIANEQFF; CDR3nt: TGCGCCAGCAGACACCCGACAGGTCCAATCGCCAATGAGCAGTTCTTC
abundance: NA; v_gene: TRBV7-2; d_gene: NA; j_gene: TRBJ2-3; CDR3aa: CASTPGVTNTQYF; CDR3nt: TGTGCCAGCACCCCGGGGGTGACGAATACGCAGTATTTT
abundance: NA; v_gene: TRBV6-1; d_gene: TRBD1; j_gene: TRBJ2-4; CDR3aa: CAGSESGTADKNIQYF; CDR3nt: TGTGCCGGCAGTGAATCCGGGACAGCTGACAAAAACATTCAGTACTTC
abundance: many; v_gene: TRBV20-1; d_gene: NA; j_gene: TRBJ1-6; CDR3aa: CSARGQYLSYNSPLHF; CDR3nt: TGCAGTGCTAGAGGACAATACCTCTCCTATAATTCACCCCTCCACTTT
abundance: few; v_gene: TRBV4-3; d_gene: TRBD1; j_gene: TRBJ2-2; CDR3aa: CASSQDIRQGLNTGELFF; CDR3nt: TGCGCCAGCAGCCAAGATATCCGACAGGGATTGAACACCGGGGAGCTGTTTTTT
abundance: NA; v_gene: TRBV5-1; d_gene: TRBD2; j_gene: TRBJ2-1; CDR3aa: CASSLETSGGGYNEQFF; CDR3nt: TGCGCCAGCAGCTTAGAGACTAGCGGGGGGGGCTACAATGAGCAGTTCTTC
abundance: NA; v_gene: TRBV5-1; d_gene: TRBD2; j_gene: TRBJ2-1; CDR3aa: CASSLEAGGSYNEQFF; CDR3nt: TGCGCCAGCAGCTTGGAAGCGGGGGGCTCCTACAATGAGCAGTTCTTC
abundance: NA; v_gene: TRBV11-2; d_gene: NA; j_gene: TRBJ2-7; CDR3aa: CASSFYICSAPEGLRQYF; CDR3nt: NA
abundance: NA; v_gene: TRBV12-3/TRBV12-4; d_gene: NA; j_gene: TRBJ2-7; CDR3aa: CASSFFWTGVSYEQYF; CDR3nt: TGTGCCAGCAGTTTCTTCTGGACGGGTGTCTCCTACGAGCAGTACTTC
abundance: many; v_gene: TRBV7-9; d_gene: TRBD2; j_gene: TRBJ2-1; CDR3aa: CASSLSLAGSYNEQFF; CDR3nt: TGTGCCAGCAGCTTATCGCTAGCGGGCTCCTACAATGAGCAGTTCTTC
abundance: NA; v_gene: TRBV7-2; d_gene: NA; j_gene: TRBJ2-7; CDR3aa: CASRSRGAGRGYEQYF; CDR3nt: TGTGCCAGCAGATCCCGGGGGGCGGGTAGAGGCTACGAGCAGTACTTC
abundance: many; v_gene: TRBV20-1; d_gene: NA; j_gene: TRBJ2-4; CDR3aa: CSARDLWKAKNIQYF; CDR3nt: TGCAGTGCTAGAGATTTATGGAAGGCCAAAAACATTCAGTACTTC
abundance: NA; v_gene: TRBV5-4; d_gene: TRBD2; j_gene: TRBJ2-2; CDR3aa: CASSAVSGTNTGELFF; CDR3nt: TGTGCCAGCAGCGCGGTCAGCGGGACGAACACCGGGGAGCTGTTTTTT